This T cell receptor (beta chain) was identified during a study of T cell responses to AZD1222 COVID-19 vaccine. About the study: Pooling was applied to second doses at about 4 or about 12 weeks. General study points: A mostly white British donor set with more females was recruited, and clonal diversity was possibly underestimated. A reported finding is that nearly half of spike-specific TCRs target unmutated variant regions.

Method: immunoSEQ multiplex PCR; TCRdb's copy keeps in-frame clones and lacks some. The sample shows about 110,000 clones, 81% of them seen only once. Germline CDR1 and CDR2: SEHNR and FQNEAQ (reference sequence). The V segment lost 5 bases and the J segment 4 bases; nucleotides outside the gene matches: 7. The CDR3 has 14 residues. As concerns this clone: Its target is not known.

The receptor's source is an adult in good health. The sequencing here drew on peripheral blood, taken on day 0 of AZD1222 vaccination. The chain couples TRBV7-9 to TRBJ1-2, with 7 positions matching TRBD1. The CDR3 spells CASSLRGLRYGYTF. The CDR3 nucleotides are TGTGCCAGCAGCCTAAGGGGGCTTCGCTATGGCTACACCTTC.